Below, 3 T cell receptor beta chains from the same sample are listed, as sequenced in a study of OX40 agonist ivuxolimab in advanced cancers. The library was built by means of the immunoSEQ multiplex PCR assay. In its TCRdb copy, this immuneACCESS table keeps in-frame sequences only and misses some clones. Where compared with another copy, unresolved V genes explain less than half of these, and the others have no known cause. In this sample the table shows around 110,000 clones, about 93% of which occur a single time. The ten largest make up 0.15% to 0.17% of the sample. Material: CD4+ or CD8+ T cells sorted from blood, obtained in a trial of the OX40 agonist ivuxolimab. These receptors were taken from an adult with an advanced solid tumor such as melanoma, head and neck, liver or kidney cancer.

The gene calls are TRBV6-6 and TRBJ2-7; TRBD1 matches 10 bases. J lost 0 bases, V lost 7 bases, and 3 bases had no gene match. The CDR3 spans 14 residues. The germline gives CDR1 MNHNY, CDR2 SVGAGI (reference sequence). CDR3 bases: TGTGCCAGCACCCGGACAGGGGGCTCCTACGAGCAGTACTTC. It encodes CASTRTGGSYEQYF.

The rearrangement uses TRBV9 and TRBJ2-3, with D perhaps given as TRBD1 or TRBD2 (7 bases each). The V end lost 4 bases, the J end lost 1 base, and 19 bases lay between the germline ends. CDR1 and CDR2 from the germline V gene are SGDLS and YYNGEE. The CDR3 is 17 residues long. As DNA, the CDR3 is TGTGCCAGCAGCTCTCCAGGGGGGGTTTTCGGCACAGATACGCAGTATTTT. Protein product: CASSSPGGVFGTDTQYF.

The J gene is TRBJ1-2, the V gene TRBV5-4; TRBD1 might be the D (6 bases). CDR3 length: 13 residues. V was cut by 6 bases and J by 2 bases, with 11 bases left in between. The germline V gene has CDR1 SGHNT and CDR2 YYREEE (reference sequence). The DNA for the CDR3 is TGTGCCAGCACGGGGGGCGGAAACTATGGCTACACCTTC. Its translation is CASTGGGNYGYTF.